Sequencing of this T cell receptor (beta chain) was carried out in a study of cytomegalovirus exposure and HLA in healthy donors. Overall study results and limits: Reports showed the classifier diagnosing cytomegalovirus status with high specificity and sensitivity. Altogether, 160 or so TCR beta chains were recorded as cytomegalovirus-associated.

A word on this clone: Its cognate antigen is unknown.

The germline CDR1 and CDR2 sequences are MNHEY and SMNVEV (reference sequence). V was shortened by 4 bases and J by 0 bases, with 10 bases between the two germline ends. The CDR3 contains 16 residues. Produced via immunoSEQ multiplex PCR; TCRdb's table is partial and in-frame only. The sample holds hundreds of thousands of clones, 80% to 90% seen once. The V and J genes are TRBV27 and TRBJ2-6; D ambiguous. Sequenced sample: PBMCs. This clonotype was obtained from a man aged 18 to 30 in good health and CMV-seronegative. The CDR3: CASSSGSHSGANVLTF. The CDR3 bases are TGTGCCAGCAGTTCCGGGTCCCACTCTGGGGCCAACGTCCTGACTTTC.